Below, 19 T cell receptor beta chains from the same sample are listed, as sequenced in a study of T-cell reconstitution after alpha-beta-depleted transplantation in children. As it was prepared, the TCRbeta library received unique molecular identifiers. Via MiXCR, TCRdb re-called the PCR reads, giving one row per CDR3 protein. The data hold about 200,000 distinct CDR3 sequences, with approximately 8.4% observed a single time. The sequencing here drew on PBMCs, mostly from graft donor cells, taken 360 days after TCRalphabeta/CD19-depleted stem cell transplant. These receptors were collected from a male patient between 2 and 10 years old who had a stem cell transplant for acute myeloid leukemia, so the T cells may come from the graft donor.

This clonotype occurred a few times. This chain joins TRBV6-2 or TRBV6-3 and TRBJ2-3; D is unresolved. The germline gives CDR1 MNHEY, CDR2 SVGEGT. Trimming stripped 2 bases from V and 4 bases from J, with 13 bases between. This CDR3 contains 15 residues. CDR3 sequence: CASSYVGYRADTQYF. The CDR3 DNA reads as TGTGCCAGCAGTTACGTGGGATATCGGGCAGATACGCAGTATTTT.

This clonotype was picked up many times. This chain connects TRBV5-1 to TRBJ1-1; D uncertain. This CDR3 comprises 13 residues. Germline values: CDR1 SGHRS, CDR2 YFSETQ. The ends were cut back, 1 base at V and 6 bases at J, with 10 bases in the middle. This CDR3 is CASSLLGEPEAFF. The CDR3 bases are TGCGCCAGCAGCTTGTTAGGTGAGCCTGAAGCTTTCTTT.

The sample holds many counts of this clonotype. The genes are TRBV5-1 and TRBJ2-6; no reliable D call. This CDR3 has 15 amino acids. Germline lookup yields CDR1 SGHRS and CDR2 YFSETQ. V lost 0 bases, J lost 2 bases, and 6 bases lay in between. The CDR3 DNA reads TGCGCCAGCAGCTTGGAGATAGCTGGGGCCAACGTCCTGACTTTC. Amino acid sequence: CASSLEIAGANVLTF.

The gene calls are TRBV5-4 and TRBJ2-7, with D possibly being TRBD1 (7 bases). The V and J ends lost 0 bases and 4 bases respectively, with 14 bases between them. Per germline, CDR1 SGHNT and CDR2 YYREEE (reference sequence). CDR3 length: 15 residues. CDR3 sequence: CASSLDGGQTYEQYF. The CDR3 nucleotides read TGTGCCAGCAGCTTGGACGGGGGACAGACTTACGAGCAGTACTTC.

This clonotype has ten or more counts. The V and J genes are TRBV12-3 or TRBV12-4 and TRBJ2-1, with 9 bases identical to TRBD2. J gave up 4 bases and V 7 bases, and 5 bases lay outside the gene matches. The CDR3 spans 14 residues. The CDR3: CASTPSGGYNEQFF. DNA for the CDR3: TGTGCCAGCACGCCGAGCGGGGGGTACAATGAGCAGTTCTTC.

This chain links TRBV3-1 with TRBJ1-6; no clear D. This CDR3 comprises 13 residues. Trimming removed 1 base at V and 8 bases at J, with 6 bases between. In germline, CDR1 is LGHDT, CDR2 YNNKEL (reference sequence). The CDR3 protein is CASSQGADSPLHF. The CDR3 DNA is TGTGCCAGCAGCCAAGGGGCGGATTCACCCCTCCACTTT.

This clonotype was recorded many times. The chain recombines TRBV4-3 with TRBJ1-4; 10 positions agree with TRBD1. The J segment lost 7 bases and the V segment lost 1 base, leaving 3 bases of the junction unmatched. Germline V lookup: CDR1 LGHNA, CDR2 YSLEER. The CDR3 is made up of 15 amino acids. The CDR3 here is CASSQGQGATEKLFF. In DNA form, the CDR3 reads TGCGCCAGCAGCCAAGGACAGGGGGCGACTGAAAAACTGTTTTTT.

This clonotype was detected ten times or more. The chain has TRBV20-1 and TRBJ2-3, with 13 bases aligning to TRBD2. Unmatched junction bases numbered 8, after V lost 5 bases and J lost 6 bases. The CDR3 has 15 amino acids. Germline V lookup: CDR1 DFQATT, CDR2 SNEGSKA (reference sequence). DNA of the CDR3: TGCAGTGCTGCCGTGACTAGCGGGAGGCAGGATACGCAGTATTTT. Its protein is CSAAVTSGRQDTQYF.

In its sample, this clonotype was seen many times. The V call is TRBV6-6, the J call TRBJ2-2; D possibly corresponds to TRBD1 (5 bases). This CDR3 contains 16 residues. Per germline, CDR1 MNHNY and CDR2 SVGAGI (reference sequence). Trimming left V 7 bases short and J 0 bases short, with 15 bases between. DNA for the CDR3: TGTGCCAGCAAGCCAGACAGTCCTTCGAACACCGGGGAGCTGTTTTTT. Translating gives CASKPDSPSNTGELFF.

This clonotype was counted a single time. The J gene is TRBJ2-7, the V gene TRBV12-3 or TRBV12-4; maybe TRBD1 (6 bases). This CDR3 comprises 13 residues. With 3 bases removed from V and 7 bases from J, the gap between germline ends came to 13 bases. CDR3 nucleotide sequence: TGTGCCAGCAGTTTGAGGGGGACCGGTGAGCAGTACTTC. Translation gives CASSLRGTGEQYF.

This clonotype was detected a few times. The chain employs TRBV29-1 and TRBJ2-7; 8 nucleotides align to TRBD1. The CDR3 loop spans 13 amino acids. Germline CDR1 reads SQVTM; CDR2 reads ANQGSEA. The V segment lost 6 bases and the J segment 4 bases; nucleotides outside the gene matches: 8. For the CDR3, the DNA is TGCAGCGTCCACGGGACAGGACGATACGAGCAGTACTTC. It is translated as CSVHGTGRYEQYF.

The V gene is TRBV20-1, the J gene TRBJ2-7; D gene ambiguous. The V gene lost 3 bases and the J gene lost 3 bases, with 9 bases spanning the gap. This CDR3 contains 12 residues. Germline-derived CDR1 and CDR2 are DFQATT and SNEGSKA (reference sequence). CDR3 in amino acids: CSASSPSYEQYF. The CDR3 nucleotides are TGCAGTGCTAGCTCACCGAGCTACGAGCAGTACTTC.

The rearrangement uses TRBV7-2 and TRBJ2-5; perhaps TRBD2 as D (6 bases). This CDR3 has 14 amino acids. CDR1 and CDR2 from the germline V gene are SGHTA and FQGNSA. Trimming shortened V by 6 bases and J by 5 bases, and 16 bases separated the two germline ends. CDR3 amino acids: CASRQNTGVETQYF. CDR3 nucleotide sequence: TGTGCCAGCAGACAAAATACGGGGGTCGAGACCCAGTACTTC.

This clonotype was recorded a few times. The V call is TRBV12-3 or TRBV12-4, the J call TRBJ1-5; tentative D call: TRBD1 (6 bases). V gave up 3 bases and J gave up 6 bases, with 12 bases separating them. This CDR3 region has 14 residues. The CDR3 sequence is CASSFQGYRQPQHF. The CDR3, as DNA: TGTGCCAGCAGTTTCCAGGGGTATCGTCAGCCCCAGCATTTT.

In its sample, this clonotype was seen a few times. The V and J genes are TRBV20-1 and TRBJ2-3; D gene uncertain. CDR1 and CDR2 (germline): DFQATT, SNEGSKA (reference sequence). The CDR3 length is 15 residues. Trimming shortened V by 1 base and J by 0 bases, and 11 bases separated the two germline ends. CDR3 nucleotides: TGCAGTGCTAGAGGAGCTTCGTTTAGCACAGATACGCAGTATTTT. This encodes CSARGASFSTDTQYF.

This clonotype was observed a handful of times. V and J are TRBV4-3 and TRBJ2-7; D is uncertain. V lost 0 bases and J 1 base, leaving 7 bases between the germline ends. The CDR3 is 14 amino acids. In germline, CDR1 is LGHNA, CDR2 YSLEER. The DNA of the CDR3 is TGCGCCAGCAGCCAAGATGGGATGTCCTACGAGCAGTACTTC. Translating gives CASSQDGMSYEQYF.

The chain carries TRBV7-8 and TRBJ2-3; D not certain. Germline values: CDR1 SGHVS, CDR2 FQNEAQ. V was shortened by 1 base and J by 2 bases, with 4 bases between the two germline ends. This CDR3 spans 13 amino acids. As DNA, the CDR3 is TGTGCCAGCAGCTTAGGTCACACAGATACGCAGTATTTT. The encoded protein is CASSLGHTDTQYF. Filled out from reference TRBV7-8 and TRBJ2-3, the complete variable domain reads GAGVSQSPRYKVAKRGQDVALRCDPISGHVSLFWYQQALGQGPEFLTYFQNEAQLDKSGLPSDRFFAERPEGSVSTLKIQRTQQEDSAVYLCASSLGHTDTQYFGPGTRLTVL.

This clonotype was seen many times. The chain's CDR3 is CASSLFPQGLSETQYF. The CDR3 DNA reads TGTGCCAGCAGTTTATTCCCTCAGGGGTTGTCAGAGACCCAGTACTTC. J is TRBJ2-5 and V is TRBV28, with D perhaps TRBD1 (6 bases). The CDR3 extends over 16 amino acids. V lost 1 base to trimming and J lost 4 bases, with 16 bases between them. CDR1 and CDR2 from the germline V gene are MDHEN and SYDVKM.

The J gene is TRBJ2-5, the V gene TRBV12-3 or TRBV12-4; weak D call: TRBD2 (5 bases). The ends were cut back, 3 bases at V and 9 bases at J, with 17 bases in the middle. CDR3 length: 14 residues. The CDR3 DNA reads TGTGCCAGCAGTTTTCGGACTCTTGGTTTGGCCCAGTACTTC. Amino acids: CASSFRTLGLAQYF.